Given below is one TCR beta chain in context. Its cognate antigen is unknown. This sample stems from a study of T-cell memory formation after mild COVID-19. Using its own MiXCR run on the 5' RACE reads, TCRdb lists one record per CDR3 protein. Of almost 350,000 distinct CDR3 sequences in the sample, 20% to 25% are singletons; the top ten hold 21%. Germline V gives CDR1 SGHAT, CDR2 FQNNGV. V gave up 3 bases and J gave up 6 bases, with 5 bases separating them. This CDR3 is 11 amino acids long. Regarding the study as a whole: Nothing showed for sure that second-wave clones peaking on day 37 were SARS-CoV-2 specific.

Sequences were obtained from PBMCs or a T cell subset sorted from them (not recorded which). This receptor was obtained from a man younger than 35 who had mild COVID-19 (a few samples of this study predate the infection). Cell type and time point are not known. J is TRBJ1-1 and V is TRBV11-2, with D unclear. The CDR3 loop is CASSLSPEAFF. As DNA, the CDR3 is TGTGCCAGCAGCTTGAGTCCTGAAGCTTTCTTT.